These T cell receptor beta chains were read from a single sample in a study of vaccination and CD4 T cells after COVID-19. No cognate antigen is known for these TCRs. TCRdb re-called the PCR reads with MiXCR, one entry per CDR3 protein. The sample records fewer than 13,000 distinct CDR3 sequences, over 65% being singletons. Material: CD4+ T cells from blood, cultured in vitro. These receptors all come from a human donor who had recovered from COVID-19. Both conserved end residues are part of each CDR3. D genes are given only for firm matches. Size values are once, few and many counts, or a class for expanded clones, and some rows have none.

D	V	J	size	DNA	CDR3
-	TRBV25-1	TRBJ1-6	-	TGTGCCAGCAGTGAATATCAGAGGGTGGCGAATTCACCCCTCCACTTT	CASSEYQRVANSPLHF
TRBD1	TRBV18	TRBJ1-1	-	TGTGCCAGCTCACCGAGAACAGGGGGCAGGGACACTGAAGCTTTCTTT	CASSPRTGGRDTEAFF
TRBD2	TRBV7-2	TRBJ2-2	-	TGTGCCAGCAGCTTTGTGTTCGGGACTAGTAGTTCCGGGGAGCTGTTTTTT	CASSFVFGTSSSGELFF
TRBD1	TRBV15	TRBJ1-2	few	TGTGCCACCAGCAGAGATCTGGCAGGGGGTAACTATGGCTACACCTTC	CATSRDLAGGNYGYTF
-	TRBV30	TRBJ1-2	-	TGTGCCTGGACACAGGGCCTGGGCTACACCTTC	CAWTQGLGYTF
TRBD2	TRBV6-5	TRBJ2-3	-	TGTGCCAGCAGTTACTTAGCGGGGGGGCTGAGAGATACGCAGTATTTT	CASSYLAGGLRDTQYF
TRBD1	TRBV12-3/TRBV12-4	TRBJ1-4	-	TGTGCCAGCAGTCCCCGCGGGACAGACGATGAAAAACTGTTTTTT	CASSPRGTDDEKLFF
-	TRBV20-1	TRBJ2-7	-	TGCAGTGCTAGGGATGGACGGGGGTTCACCTTTGGGGGTCTACACGAGCAGTACTTC	CSARDGRGFTFGGLHEQYF
-	TRBV20-1	TRBJ2-4	-	TGCAGTGCCTTCAGGAGAGGCGGGAAAAACATTCAGTACTTC	CSAFRRGGKNIQYF
TRBD2	TRBV20-1	TRBJ2-5	once	TGCAGTGCTATTCCGGGAGGCGGGGGGGGACAACAAGAGACCCAGTACTTC	CSAIPGGGGGQQETQYF
-	TRBV20-1	TRBJ2-7	-	TGCAGTGCTAGAGATGCCAGACGACTTTACGAGCAGTACTTC	CSARDARRLYEQYF
-	TRBV5-1	TRBJ1-1	few	TGCGCCAGTACGGTGAACACTGAAGCTTTCTTT	CASTVNTEAFF
-	TRBV12-5	TRBJ1-1	-	TGTGCTAGTACCGGCCAGGGAGCATATGAAGCTTTCTTT	CASTGQGAYEAFF
-	TRBV21-1	TRBJ1-3	-	TGTGCCAGCAGTTTAACCGACAGGGCTGGAAACACCATATATTTT	CASSLTDRAGNTIYF
-	TRBV6-5	TRBJ1-6	few	TGTGCCAGCAGTTACTCGAGAGAGAGACCCCTCCACTTT	CASSYSRERPLHF
TRBD1	TRBV19	TRBJ1-5	-	TGTGCCAGTAGTATCTTTTCAACGGGACAGCCAGATCAGCCCCAGCATTTT	CASSIFSTGQPDQPQHF
-	TRBV7-3	TRBJ1-1	-	TGTGCCAGCAGCTCCTCCACGCGGGGGGTAGCTTTCTTT	CASSSSTRGVAFF
-	TRBV7-2	TRBJ1-1	-	TGTGCCAGCAGCTTTGACCCTGGGGACACTGAAGCTTTCTTT	CASSFDPGDTEAFF
-	TRBV6-2/TRBV6-3	TRBJ2-2	-	TGTGCCAGCAAGAAGGTAACCGGGGAGCTGTTTTTT	CASKKVTGELFF
-	TRBV5-1	TRBJ1-6	-	TGCACCAGCAGCTCCTTTGGGGTGGATAATTCACCCCTCCACTTT	CTSSSFGVDNSPLHF
-	TRBV7-9	TRBJ1-2	-	TGTGCCAGCAGCCCAGGATCCTACCGAGGCTACACCTTC	CASSPGSYRGYTF
-	TRBV6-1	TRBJ1-6	-	TGTGCCAGCAGTATCCTCAGGGGATCCTATAATTCACCCCTCCACTTT	CASSILRGSYNSPLHF
-	TRBV7-3	TRBJ1-2	few	TGTGCCAGCAGCGACGGGGTTCGACAGCCCTACACCTTC	CASSDGVRQPYTF
TRBD1	TRBV27	TRBJ1-2	-	TGTGCCAGCAGCCGTGGACAGGGTAACTATGGCTACACCTTC	CASSRGQGNYGYTF
-	TRBV21-1	TRBJ2-7	few	TGTGCCAGCAGCAAAGATAGCCGTTCATACGAGCAGTACTTC	CASSKDSRSYEQYF
-	TRBV27	TRBJ1-2	-	TGTGCCAGCGGAATAAACTCGCGCGGCTACACCTTC	CASGINSRGYTF
-	TRBV5-1	TRBJ2-5	-	TGCGCCAGCAGCTTGGCGCCGGGGGCGCTGGGTGAGACCCAGTACTTC	CASSLAPGALGETQYF
-	TRBV20-1	TRBJ1-5	few	TGCAGTGCCTTGGGAGGGAAGGGGAGCAATCAGCCCCAGCATTTT	CSALGGKGSNQPQHF
TRBD2	TRBV4-3	TRBJ2-3	-	TGCGCCAGCAGCCACGGCGGACTAGCGGGGGATACGCAGTATTTT	CASSHGGLAGDTQYF
-	TRBV19	TRBJ1-6	few	TGTGCCAGTAGTACGGGGACGGCACGAGGCACCAATTCACCCCTCCACTTT	CASSTGTARGTNSPLHF
-	TRBV20-1	TRBJ2-6	-	TGCAGTGCGCCGGCAGTCTCTGGGGCCAACGTCCTGACTTTC	CSAPAVSGANVLTF
-	TRBV5-4	TRBJ2-5	-	TGTGCCAGCAGCTTGGATACCCAACCCCGAGAGACCCAGTACTTC	CASSLDTQPRETQYF
-	TRBV19	TRBJ1-2	few	TGTGCCAGTAGTATAGGGGGGGCTAACTATGGCTACACCTTC	CASSIGGANYGYTF
-	TRBV20-1	TRBJ2-3	few	TGCAGTGCCCCACTAGGGGGGATCACAGATACGCAGTATTTT	CSAPLGGITDTQYF